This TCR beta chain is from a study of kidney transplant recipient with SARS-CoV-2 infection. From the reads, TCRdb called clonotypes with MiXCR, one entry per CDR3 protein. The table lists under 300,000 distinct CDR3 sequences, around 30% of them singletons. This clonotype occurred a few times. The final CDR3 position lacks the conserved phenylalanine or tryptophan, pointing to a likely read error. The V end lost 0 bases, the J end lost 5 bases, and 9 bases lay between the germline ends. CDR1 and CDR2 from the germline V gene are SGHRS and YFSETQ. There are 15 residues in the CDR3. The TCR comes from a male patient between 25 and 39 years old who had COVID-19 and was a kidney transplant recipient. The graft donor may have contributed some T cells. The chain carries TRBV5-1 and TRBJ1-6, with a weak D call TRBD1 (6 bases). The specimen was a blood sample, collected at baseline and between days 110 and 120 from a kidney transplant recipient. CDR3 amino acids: CASSLGQADNSPLHL. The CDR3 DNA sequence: TGCGCCAGCAGCTTGGGACAGGCCGATAATTCACCCCTCCACCTT.